Below, one T cell receptor (beta chain) is given with its context. This clone was recorded once. Its antigen remains undetermined. One base away there is no much larger clone; base qualities are not given. Participants in the prospective study were aged about 18 to 89 years, lived in approximately 26 United States geographic areas, and enrolled through a virtual design. Cohort assignment in the prospective study relied on participant-reported clinical history from a screening survey and a study questionnaire. For ImmuneRACE Cohort 3, a participant was defined as recovered based on two consecutive negative NP/OP PCR tests, clearance by a healthcare professional, or resolution of symptoms. In the prospective study, whole blood, serum and a nasopharyngeal or oropharyngeal swab were collected from each participant by mobile phlebotomists. Over a roughly 2-month period, participants in the prospective study had the option of providing additional blood draws and questionnaires. Prospective study blood samples were shipped either frozen or at room temperature before DNA extraction.

The data stem from a study of blood T cell repertoires in COVID-19 (dated by TCRdb to about 2020). The study in broad terms: The collaborator samples originated in the United States, Italy and Spain and spanned the acute and convalescent phases of COVID-19. The material from the prospective study consisted of cDNA or gDNA derived from T cells, B-cell-depleted T cells, or PBMCs. Subjects who had been exposed to COVID-19, were actively infected with it, or had recovered from it provided the deeply sampled blood TCRbeta repertoires that made up the dataset. The repertoires were made available in a free public database intended to serve as a resource for research on the immune response to SARS-CoV-2. Samples were obtained from the ongoing ImmuneRACE study (first 160 participants) and from 1,254 subjects provided by 6 global collaborators. Nearly every sample came with metadata listing a de-identified subject ID, COVID-19 status, age in years and sex. HLA class I and class II types, where available, came from metadata supplied by the sample provider rather than from assay-based typing.

What the work shows at the level of the full study, not this receptor alone: The amount of clinical and demographic metadata varied by source and participant and was provided uncurated.

TCRbeta CDR3 regions were amplified from genomic DNA using the immunoSEQ Assay, a bias-controlled multiplex PCR. On the authors' methods: The number of nucleated cells in each sample was estimated by amplification of reference gene primers within the assay. To quantify the absolute abundance of each unique TCRbeta CDR3 rearrangement, sequence reads were collapsed and filtered. For each sample, productive Simpson clonality was calculated as the square root of Simpson's diversity index over productive rearrangements. TCRdb carries this immuneACCESS record with in-frame sequences only. Its versions omit some clonotypes, under half of them owing to an unresolved V gene in the studies checked, with the rest unexplained. V, J and clone size are those of that table, while D and trimming were read from the DNA. Recorded for this sample are about 200,000 clones; approximately 83% of them occurred a single time. Of the sample, around 7% falls within the top ten clones.

This receptor was obtained from a man aged 35-49 years who had recovered from COVID-19. The sequenced sample consisted of PBMCs or T cells enriched from blood (not recorded which).

The DNA is TGTGCCAGCAGCTTACAACAGGGCTTTAACACCGGGGAGCTGTTTTTT. Its translation reads: CASSLQQGFNTGELFF. The V gene is TRBV7-6 and the J gene is TRBJ2-2, with a tentative D gene TRBD1 over 6 matching bases. The CDR3 starts with the cysteine, ends with the phenylalanine, and has 16 residues. Only the CDR3 region is kept as DNA, spanning 48 bases read in frame from base 1. In the germline V gene, CDR1 corresponds to SGHVS and CDR2 to FNYEAQ. The V end loses 2 bases and the J end loses 2 bases, and a stretch of 12 bases separates them.